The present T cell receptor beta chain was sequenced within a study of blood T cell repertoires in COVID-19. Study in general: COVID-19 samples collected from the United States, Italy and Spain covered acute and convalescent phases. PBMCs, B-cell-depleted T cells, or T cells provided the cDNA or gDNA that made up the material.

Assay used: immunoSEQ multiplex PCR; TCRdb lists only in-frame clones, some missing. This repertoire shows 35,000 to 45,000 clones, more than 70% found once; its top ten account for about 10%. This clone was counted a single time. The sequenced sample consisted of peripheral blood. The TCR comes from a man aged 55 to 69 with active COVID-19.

The CDR3 loop reads CASSQDRTGVQPQHF. The CDR3, as DNA: TGTGCCAGCAGCCAAGACCGTACAGGGGTTCAGCCCCAGCATTTT. This rearrangement joins TRBV4-2 to TRBJ1-5; 7 bases map to TRBD1. There are 15 residues in the CDR3. CDR1 LGHNA and CDR2 YNFKEQ come from the germline V gene. Germline trimming cut 0 bases from V and 6 bases from J; bases unmatched to any gene: 5.